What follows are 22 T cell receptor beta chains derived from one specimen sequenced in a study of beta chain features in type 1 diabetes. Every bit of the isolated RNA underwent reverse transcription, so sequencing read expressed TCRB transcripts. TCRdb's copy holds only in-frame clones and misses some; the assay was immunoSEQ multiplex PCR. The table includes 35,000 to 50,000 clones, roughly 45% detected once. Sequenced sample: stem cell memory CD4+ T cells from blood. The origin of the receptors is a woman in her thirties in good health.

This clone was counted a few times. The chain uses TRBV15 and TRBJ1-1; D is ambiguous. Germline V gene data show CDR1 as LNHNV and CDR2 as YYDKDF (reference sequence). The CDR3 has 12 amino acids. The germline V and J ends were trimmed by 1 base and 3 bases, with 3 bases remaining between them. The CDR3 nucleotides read TGTGCCACCAGCAGAGTAGACACTGAAGCTTTCTTT. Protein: CATSRVDTEAFF.

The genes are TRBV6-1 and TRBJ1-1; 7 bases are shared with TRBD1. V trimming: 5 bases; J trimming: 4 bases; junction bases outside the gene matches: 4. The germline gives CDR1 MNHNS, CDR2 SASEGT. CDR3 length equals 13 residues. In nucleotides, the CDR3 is TGTGCCAGCAGTACAGGGGTTTTCACTGAAGCTTTCTTT. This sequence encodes CASSTGVFTEAFF.

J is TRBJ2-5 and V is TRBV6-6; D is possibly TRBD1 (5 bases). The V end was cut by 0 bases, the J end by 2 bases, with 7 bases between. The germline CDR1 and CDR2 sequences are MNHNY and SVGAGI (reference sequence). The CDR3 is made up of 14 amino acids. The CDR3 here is CASSYSQGQETQYF. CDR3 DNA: TGTGCCAGCAGTTACTCCCAGGGACAAGAGACCCAGTACTTC.

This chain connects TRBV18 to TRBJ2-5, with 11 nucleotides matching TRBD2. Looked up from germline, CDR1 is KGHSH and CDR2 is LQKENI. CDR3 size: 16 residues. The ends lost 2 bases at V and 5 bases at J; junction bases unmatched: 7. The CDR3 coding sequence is TGTGCCAGCTCACCATGGCTAGCGGGAGGTGATGAGACCCAGTACTTC. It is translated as CASSPWLAGGDETQYF.

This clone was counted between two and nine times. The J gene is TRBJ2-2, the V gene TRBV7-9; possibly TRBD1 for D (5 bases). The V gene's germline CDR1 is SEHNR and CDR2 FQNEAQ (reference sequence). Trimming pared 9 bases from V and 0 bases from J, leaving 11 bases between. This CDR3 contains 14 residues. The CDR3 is CASTDSSNTGELFF. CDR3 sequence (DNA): TGTGCCAGTACCGACAGCTCGAACACCGGGGAGCTGTTTTTT.

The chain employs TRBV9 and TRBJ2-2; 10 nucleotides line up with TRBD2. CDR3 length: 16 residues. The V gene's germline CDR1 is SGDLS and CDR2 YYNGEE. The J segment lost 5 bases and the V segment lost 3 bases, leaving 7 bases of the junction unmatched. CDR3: CASSAGLAEGTGELFF. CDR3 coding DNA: TGTGCCAGCAGCGCCGGACTAGCGGAGGGGACCGGGGAGCTGTTTTTT. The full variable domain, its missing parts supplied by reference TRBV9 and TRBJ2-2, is DSGVTQTPKHLITATGQRVTLRCSPRSGDLSVYWYQQSLDQGLQFLIQYYNGEERAKGNILERFSAQQFPDLHSELNLSSLELGDSALYFCASSAGLAEGTGELFFGEGSRLTVL.

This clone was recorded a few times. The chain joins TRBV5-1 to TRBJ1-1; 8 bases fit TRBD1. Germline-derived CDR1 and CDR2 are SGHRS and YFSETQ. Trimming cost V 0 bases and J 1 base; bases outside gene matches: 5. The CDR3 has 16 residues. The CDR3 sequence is CASSLVQGARNTEAFF. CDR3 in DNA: TGCGCCAGCAGCTTGGTTCAGGGGGCGCGGAACACTGAAGCTTTCTTT. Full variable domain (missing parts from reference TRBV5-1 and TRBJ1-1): KAGVTQTPRYLIKTRGQQVTLSCSPISGHRSVSWYQQTPGQGLQFLFEYFSETQRNKGNFPGRFSGRQFSNSRSEMNVSTLELGDSALYLCASSLVQGARNTEAFFGQGTRLTVV.

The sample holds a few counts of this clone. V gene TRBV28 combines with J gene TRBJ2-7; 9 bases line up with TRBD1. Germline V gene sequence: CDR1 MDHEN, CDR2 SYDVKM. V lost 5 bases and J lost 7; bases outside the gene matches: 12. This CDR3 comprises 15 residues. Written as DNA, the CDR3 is TGTGCCAGCAGTACACTGACAGGGGGATCGTCAGAGCAGTACTTC. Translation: CASSTLTGGSSEQYF.

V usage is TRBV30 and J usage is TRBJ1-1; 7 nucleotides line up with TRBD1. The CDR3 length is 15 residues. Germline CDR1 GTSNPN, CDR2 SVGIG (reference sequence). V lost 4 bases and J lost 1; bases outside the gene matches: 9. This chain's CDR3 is CAWTITGAQNTEAFF. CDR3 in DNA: TGTGCCTGGACAATTACAGGGGCCCAGAACACTGAAGCTTTCTTT.

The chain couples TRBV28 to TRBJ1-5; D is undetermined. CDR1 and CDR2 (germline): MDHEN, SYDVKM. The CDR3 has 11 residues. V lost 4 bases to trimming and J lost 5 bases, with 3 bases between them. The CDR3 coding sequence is TGTGCCAGCAGTTCTTATCAGCCCCAGCATTTT. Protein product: CASSSYQPQHF.

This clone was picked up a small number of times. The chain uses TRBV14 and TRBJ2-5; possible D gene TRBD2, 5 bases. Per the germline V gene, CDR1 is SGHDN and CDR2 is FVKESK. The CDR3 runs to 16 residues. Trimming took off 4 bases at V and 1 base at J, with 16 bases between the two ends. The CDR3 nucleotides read TGTGCCAGCAGCCGCGGAGGATTGGGGATCCAAGAGACCCAGTACTTC. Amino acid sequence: CASSRGGLGIQETQYF. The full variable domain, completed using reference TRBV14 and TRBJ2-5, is EAGVTQFPSHSVIEKGQTVTLRCDPISGHDNLYWYRRVMGKEIKFLLHFVKESKQDESGMPNNRFLAERTGGTYSTLKVQPAELEDSGVYFCASSRGGLGIQETQYFGPGTRLLVL.

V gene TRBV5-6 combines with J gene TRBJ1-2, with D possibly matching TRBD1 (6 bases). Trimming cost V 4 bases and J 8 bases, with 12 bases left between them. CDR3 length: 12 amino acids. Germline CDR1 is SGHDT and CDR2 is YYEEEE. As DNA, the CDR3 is TGTGCCAGCAGCCCCGGACAGACGGGCTACACCTTC. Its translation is CASSPGQTGYTF.

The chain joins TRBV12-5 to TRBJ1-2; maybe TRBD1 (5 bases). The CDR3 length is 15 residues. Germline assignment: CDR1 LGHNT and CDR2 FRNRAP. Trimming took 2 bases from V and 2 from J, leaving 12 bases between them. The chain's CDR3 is CASGLWSGLNYGYTF. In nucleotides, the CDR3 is TGTGCTAGTGGTTTGTGGTCAGGGCTCAACTATGGCTACACCTTC.

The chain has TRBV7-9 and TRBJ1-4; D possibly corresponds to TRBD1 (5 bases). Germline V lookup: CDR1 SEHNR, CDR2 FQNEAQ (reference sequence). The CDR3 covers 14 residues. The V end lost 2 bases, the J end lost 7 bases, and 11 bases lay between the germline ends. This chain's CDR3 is CASSLQGLGEKLFF. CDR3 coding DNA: TGTGCCAGCAGCTTACAGGGCTTGGGTGAAAAACTGTTTTTT.

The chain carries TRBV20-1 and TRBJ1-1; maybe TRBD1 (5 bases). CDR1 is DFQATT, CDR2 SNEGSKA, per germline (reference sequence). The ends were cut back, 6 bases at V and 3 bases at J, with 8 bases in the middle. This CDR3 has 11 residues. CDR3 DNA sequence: TGCAGTGCCGGAGGGGACACTGAAGCTTTCTTT. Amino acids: CSAGGDTEAFF.

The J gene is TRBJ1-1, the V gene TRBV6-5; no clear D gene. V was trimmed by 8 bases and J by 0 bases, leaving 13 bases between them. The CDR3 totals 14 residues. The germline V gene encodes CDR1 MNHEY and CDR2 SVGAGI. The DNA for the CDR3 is TGTGCCAGCCTACAGAGCGGGTTGAACACTGAAGCTTTCTTT. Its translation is CASLQSGLNTEAFF.

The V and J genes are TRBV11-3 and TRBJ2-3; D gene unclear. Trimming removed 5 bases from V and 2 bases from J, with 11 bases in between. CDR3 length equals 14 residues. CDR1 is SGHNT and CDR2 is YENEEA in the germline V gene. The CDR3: CASSPGTVTDTQYF. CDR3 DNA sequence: TGTGCCAGCAGCCCAGGAACAGTCACAGATACGCAGTATTTT.

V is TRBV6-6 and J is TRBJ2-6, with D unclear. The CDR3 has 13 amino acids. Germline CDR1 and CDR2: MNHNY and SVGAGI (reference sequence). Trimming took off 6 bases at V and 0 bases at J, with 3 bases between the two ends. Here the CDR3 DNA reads TGTGCCAGCAGCGGCTCTGGGGCCAACGTCCTGACTTTC. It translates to CASSGSGANVLTF.

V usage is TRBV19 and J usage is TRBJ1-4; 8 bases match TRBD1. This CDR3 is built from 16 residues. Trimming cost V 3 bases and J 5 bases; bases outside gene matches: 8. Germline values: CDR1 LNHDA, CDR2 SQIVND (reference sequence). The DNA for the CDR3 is TGTGCCAGTAGTATGGACCCCGGGACAGGAAATGAAAAACTGTTTTTT. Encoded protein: CASSMDPGTGNEKLFF.

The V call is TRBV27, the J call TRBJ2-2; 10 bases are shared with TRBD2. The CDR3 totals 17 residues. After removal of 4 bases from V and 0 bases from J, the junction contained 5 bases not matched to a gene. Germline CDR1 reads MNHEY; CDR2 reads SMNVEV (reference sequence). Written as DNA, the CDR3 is TGTGCCAGCAGTTATCTAGCGGGGGTAACGAACACCGGGGAGCTGTTTTTT. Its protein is CASSYLAGVTNTGELFF.

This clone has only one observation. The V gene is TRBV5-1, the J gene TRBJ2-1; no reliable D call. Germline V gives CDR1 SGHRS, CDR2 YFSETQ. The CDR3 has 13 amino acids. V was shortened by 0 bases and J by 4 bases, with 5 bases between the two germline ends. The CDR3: CASSLDIYNEQFF. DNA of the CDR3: TGCGCCAGCAGCTTGGATATTTACAATGAGCAGTTCTTC.

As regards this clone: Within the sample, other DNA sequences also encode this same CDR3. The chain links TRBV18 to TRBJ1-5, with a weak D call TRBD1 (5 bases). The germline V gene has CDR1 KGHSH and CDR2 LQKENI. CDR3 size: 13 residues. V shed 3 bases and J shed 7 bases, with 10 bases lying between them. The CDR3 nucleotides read TGTGCCAGCTCACCGGGGCGAGACCAGCCCCAGCATTTT. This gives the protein CASSPGRDQPQHF.